This record looks at one T cell receptor (beta chain) sequence and its context. This entry comes from a study of shared T cell receptors in the human thymus. Only in-frame clones appear in the TCRdb table, and some are missing; sequencing was by immunoSEQ multiplex PCR. Among over 350,000 clones listed, 95% were seen once. Germline V gives CDR1 SGHVS, CDR2 FQNEAQ. This CDR3 contains 15 residues. J lost 6 bases, V lost 5 bases, and 8 bases had no gene match. The clonotype originates from a human donor. Material: thymocytes. V is TRBV7-8 and J is TRBJ1-5, with TRBD1 matching over 9 bases. The CDR3 loop is CASSPPRTGAQPQHF. CDR3 nucleotides: TGTGCCAGCAGCCCCCCACGGACAGGGGCTCAGCCCCAGCATTTT.